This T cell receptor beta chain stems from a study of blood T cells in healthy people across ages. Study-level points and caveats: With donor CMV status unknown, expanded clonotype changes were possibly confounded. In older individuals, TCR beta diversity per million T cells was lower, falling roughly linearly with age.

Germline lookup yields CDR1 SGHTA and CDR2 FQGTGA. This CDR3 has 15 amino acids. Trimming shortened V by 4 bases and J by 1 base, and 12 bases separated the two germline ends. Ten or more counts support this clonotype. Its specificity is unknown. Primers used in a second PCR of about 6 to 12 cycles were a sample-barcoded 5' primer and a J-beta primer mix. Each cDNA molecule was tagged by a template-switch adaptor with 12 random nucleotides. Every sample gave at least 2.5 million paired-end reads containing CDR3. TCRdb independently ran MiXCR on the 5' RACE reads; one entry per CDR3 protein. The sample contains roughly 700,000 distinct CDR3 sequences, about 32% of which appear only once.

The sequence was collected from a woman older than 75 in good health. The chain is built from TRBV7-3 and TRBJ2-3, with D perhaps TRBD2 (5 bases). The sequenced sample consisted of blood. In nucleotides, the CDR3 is TGTGCCAGCAGCTCCTCCGGGGTTCGCACAGATACGCAGTATTTT. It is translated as CASSSSGVRTDTQYF.